This T cell receptor (beta chain) came from a study of CD8 T cells in ankylosing spondylitis. TCRdb processed the 5' RACE reads anew with MiXCR; each CDR3 protein has one entry. The data contain 150,000 to 200,000 distinct CDR3 sequences, approximately 16% of them singletons. With 2 bases clipped from V and 7 bases from J, the junction kept 19 bases outside the gene matches. This CDR3 has 18 residues. Germline CDR1 reads LNHDA; CDR2 reads SQIVND (reference sequence). Study results and caveats: Eight highly homologous variants made up a TCR beta motif, and this motif appeared characteristic of ankylosing spondylitis blood. Relatively scarce in peripheral blood, disease-linked clones were CD8+.

As regards this clonotype: Its antigen is undetermined.

This sequence was found in a male donor with ankylosing spondylitis or in good health (not recorded which). The source material was blood, either unsorted or a sorted T cell fraction (not recorded which). The V call is TRBV19, the J call TRBJ1-2, with 7 positions matching TRBD1. The chain's CDR3 is CASSIMDRRYHPTGGYTF. The CDR3 nucleotides are TGTGCCAGTAGTATAATGGACAGGCGATACCACCCCACTGGTGGCTACACCTTC.